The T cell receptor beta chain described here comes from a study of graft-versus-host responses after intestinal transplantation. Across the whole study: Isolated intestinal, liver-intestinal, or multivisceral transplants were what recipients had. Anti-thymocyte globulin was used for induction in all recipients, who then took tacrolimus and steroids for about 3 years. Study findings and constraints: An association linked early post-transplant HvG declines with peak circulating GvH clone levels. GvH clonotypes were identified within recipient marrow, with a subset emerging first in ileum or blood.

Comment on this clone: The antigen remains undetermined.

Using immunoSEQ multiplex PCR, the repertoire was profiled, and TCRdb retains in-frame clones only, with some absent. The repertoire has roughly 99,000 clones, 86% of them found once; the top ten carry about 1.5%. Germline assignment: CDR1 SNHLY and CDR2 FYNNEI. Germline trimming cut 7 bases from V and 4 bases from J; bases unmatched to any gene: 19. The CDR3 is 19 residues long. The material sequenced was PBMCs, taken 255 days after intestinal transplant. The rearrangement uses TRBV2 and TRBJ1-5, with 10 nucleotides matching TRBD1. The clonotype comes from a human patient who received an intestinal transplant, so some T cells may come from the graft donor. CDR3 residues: CASTDDKGQGYGTNQPQHF. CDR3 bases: TGTGCCAGCACCGATGATAAGGGACAGGGGTATGGGACGAATCAGCCCCAGCATTTT.